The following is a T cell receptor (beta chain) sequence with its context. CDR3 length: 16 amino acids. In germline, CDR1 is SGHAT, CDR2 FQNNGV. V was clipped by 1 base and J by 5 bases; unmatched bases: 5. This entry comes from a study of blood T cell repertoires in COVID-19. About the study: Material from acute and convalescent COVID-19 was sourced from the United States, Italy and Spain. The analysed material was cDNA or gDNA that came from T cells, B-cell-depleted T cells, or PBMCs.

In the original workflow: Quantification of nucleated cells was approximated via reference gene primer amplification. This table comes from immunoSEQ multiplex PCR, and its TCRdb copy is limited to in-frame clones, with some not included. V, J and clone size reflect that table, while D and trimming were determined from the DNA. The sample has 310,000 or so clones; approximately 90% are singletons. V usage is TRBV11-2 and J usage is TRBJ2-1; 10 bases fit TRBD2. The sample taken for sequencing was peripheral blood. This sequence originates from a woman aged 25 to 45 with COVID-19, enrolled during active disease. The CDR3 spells CASSLGTSGKNNEQFF. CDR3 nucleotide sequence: TGTGCCAGCAGCTTAGGGACTAGCGGAAAGAACAATGAGCAGTTCTTC.